The next 18 T cell receptor beta chains were all read from a single sample in a study of blood T cell repertoires in COVID-19. Method: immunoSEQ multiplex PCR; TCRdb's copy keeps in-frame clones and lacks some. In the table there are about 160,000 clones, 85% of which are singletons. The sequenced sample consisted of peripheral blood. Source of these receptors: a human donor with acute or convalescent COVID-19. The donor label of this sample is uncertain.

The chain employs TRBV30 and TRBJ1-5, with 8 bases identical to TRBD1. Looked up from germline, CDR1 is GTSNPN and CDR2 is SVGIG (reference sequence). The CDR3 loop spans 15 amino acids. The V segment lost 3 bases and the J segment 7 bases; nucleotides outside the gene matches: 11. The CDR3 spells CAWSLLGQGQQPQHF. The DNA of the CDR3 is TGTGCCTGGAGCTTACTTGGACAGGGACAGCAGCCCCAGCATTTT.

This chain uses TRBV6-2 or TRBV6-3 with TRBJ1-1, with a possible D match to TRBD1 (5 bases). The CDR3 is made up of 15 amino acids. Looked up from germline, CDR1 is MNHEY and CDR2 is SVGEGT. The V end was cut by 5 bases, the J end by 2 bases, with 15 bases between. CDR3 bases: TGTGCCAGCAGTCAAAGGGCCGGGGGAAACACTGAAGCTTTCTTT. Amino acids: CASSQRAGGNTEAFF.

The chain has TRBV5-1 and TRBJ1-1; the D is unclear. The germline gives CDR1 SGHRS, CDR2 YFSETQ. Deletions cut 4 bases from V and 0 bases from J, with 10 bases between. This CDR3 comprises 14 residues. The CDR3 DNA follows: TGCGCCAGCAGCGCGGGATTCATGAACACTGAAGCTTTCTTT. As protein: CASSAGFMNTEAFF.

This rearrangement joins TRBV10-3 to TRBJ2-3, with 13 nucleotides matching TRBD2. The ends lost 4 bases at V and 1 base at J; junction bases unmatched: 2. This CDR3 has 16 amino acids. Per the germline V gene, CDR1 is ENHRY and CDR2 is SYGVKD. The CDR3 sequence: CAISVGTSGGTDTQYF. CDR3 nucleotides: TGTGCCATCAGTGTGGGGACTAGCGGGGGCACAGATACGCAGTATTTT.

V usage is TRBV7-9 and J usage is TRBJ1-2; D is undetermined. This CDR3 spans 15 amino acids. Germline lookup yields CDR1 SEHNR and CDR2 FQNEAQ (reference sequence). The V and J ends lost 1 base and 4 bases respectively, with 13 bases between them. The CDR3 sequence: CASSLGLARGYGYTF. DNA for the CDR3: TGTGCCAGCAGCTTAGGGTTAGCACGGGGCTATGGCTACACCTTC.

The V call is TRBV28, the J call TRBJ1-1; maybe TRBD1 (5 bases). The CDR3 covers 12 residues. Trimming shortened V by 7 bases and J by 7 bases, and 13 bases separated the two germline ends. Germline CDR1 is MDHEN and CDR2 is SYDVKM. This CDR3 reads CASNGGIDEAFF. The CDR3 DNA is TGTGCCAGCAACGGGGGAATAGATGAAGCTTTCTTT.

This sequence joins TRBV11-1 and TRBJ2-1, with 15 bases aligning to TRBD2. This CDR3 region has 15 residues. The germline V gene encodes CDR1 SGHAT and CDR2 FQDESV (reference sequence). V shed 5 bases, J shed 9 bases, and the junction held 5 bases outside the gene matches. The CDR3 region is CASSEPGLAGGEQFF. The CDR3 nucleotides are TGTGCCAGCAGCGAACCGGGACTAGCGGGGGGTGAGCAGTTCTTC.

The rearrangement links TRBV6-5 to TRBJ2-5; tentative D call: TRBD2 (6 bases). Trimming took 6 bases from V and 2 from J, leaving 10 bases between them. The CDR3 extends over 13 amino acids. The germline V gene encodes CDR1 MNHEY and CDR2 SVGAGI. Here the CDR3 reads CASRMGGQETQYF. For the CDR3, the DNA is TGTGCCAGCAGGATGGGGGGACAAGAGACCCAGTACTTC.

J is TRBJ1-6 and V is TRBV11-3; D gene unclear. V was shortened by 1 base and J by 14 bases, with 12 bases between the two germline ends. Germline CDR1 is SGHNT and CDR2 is YENEEA. The CDR3 loop spans 13 amino acids. The CDR3 region has the DNA TGTGCCAGCAGCTTAGGGAGGGAGTCGGCCCTCCACTTT. Amino acids: CASSLGRESALHF.

In this sample, this clone turned up once. CDR3 loop: CASGLGLAAYNEQFF. The CDR3 DNA reads TGTGCTAGTGGTTTGGGACTAGCGGCTTACAATGAGCAGTTCTTC. The chain recombines TRBV12-5 with TRBJ2-1, with TRBD2 matching 9 bases. With V trimmed by 1 base and J by 4 bases, 2 bases remained unmatched. The CDR3 totals 15 residues. From germline, CDR1 is LGHNT and CDR2 FRNRAP.

The J gene is TRBJ1-1, the V gene TRBV2, with 10 bases that match TRBD1. Unmatched junction bases numbered 3, after V lost 6 bases and J lost 2 bases. The V gene's germline CDR1 is SNHLY and CDR2 FYNNEI. The CDR3 spans 14 residues. This chain's CDR3 is CASSRQGANTEAFF. The DNA for the CDR3 is TGTGCCAGCAGCCGACAGGGGGCAAACACTGAAGCTTTCTTT.

The chain has TRBV9 and TRBJ2-3, with D possibly TRBD1 on 6 matching bases. This CDR3 spans 16 amino acids. Trimming took 3 bases from V and 0 from J, leaving 14 bases between them. Germline V gene lookup returns CDR1 SGDLS and CDR2 YYNGEE. CDR3 DNA: TGTGCCAGCAGCGCTCAGGGGAGAAGGAGCACAGATACGCAGTATTTT. Translating gives CASSAQGRRSTDTQYF.

The CDR3 protein is CASSLETGGPSGNTIYF. CDR3 in DNA: TGCGCCAGCAGCTTGGAAACAGGGGGCCCCTCTGGAAACACCATATATTTT. V and J are TRBV5-1 and TRBJ1-3; 9 nucleotides match TRBD1. V was clipped by 0 bases and J by 0 bases; unmatched bases: 4. The CDR3 contains 17 residues. Germline V CDR1 and CDR2: SGHRS, YFSETQ. Full variable domain (remainder filled in from reference TRBV5-1 and TRBJ1-3): KAGVTQTPRYLIKTRGQQVTLSCSPISGHRSVSWYQQTPGQGLQFLFEYFSETQRNKGNFPGRFSGRQFSNSRSEMNVSTLELGDSALYLCASSLETGGPSGNTIYFGEGSWLTVV.

This clone appeared a few times. The chain employs TRBV28 and TRBJ1-3; the D gene is possibly TRBD1 (5 bases). Per the germline V gene, CDR1 is MDHEN and CDR2 is SYDVKM. There are 14 residues in the CDR3. The V gene lost 10 bases and the J gene lost 4 bases, with 17 bases spanning the gap. CDR3 sequence reads: CATRDGGTGNTIYF. CDR3 sequence (DNA): TGTGCCACCAGGGACGGCGGGACGGGAAACACCATATATTTT.

V and J are TRBV15 and TRBJ1-1; 7 positions agree with TRBD1. Per germline, CDR1 LNHNV and CDR2 YYDKDF (reference sequence). Trimming removed 6 bases from V and 10 bases from J; junction bases left unmatched: 20. The CDR3 spans 16 residues. The CDR3 bases are TGTGCCACCAGTGGTTGGGAAGACAGGGTGACTCCTCGAGCTTTCTTT. It encodes CATSGWEDRVTPRAFF. The variable domain in full, completed from reference TRBV15 and TRBJ1-1, reads DAMVIQNPRYQVTQFGKPVTLSCSQTLNHNVMYWYQQKSSQAPKLLFHYYDKDFNNEADTPDNFQSRRPNTSFCFLDIRSPGLGDTAMYLCATSGWEDRVTPRAFFGQGTRLTVV.

The rearrangement joins TRBV30 to TRBJ1-2, with D unclear. Germline values: CDR1 GTSNPN, CDR2 SVGIG (reference sequence). V lost 5 bases and J 8 bases, leaving 9 bases between the germline ends. The CDR3 has 10 residues. As DNA, the CDR3 is TGTGCCTGGGGGCGAAGCGGCTACACCTTC. As protein: CAWGRSGYTF.

The rearrangement uses TRBV27 and TRBJ1-2, with D hard to call. In germline, CDR1 is MNHEY, CDR2 SMNVEV (reference sequence). V was pared by 1 base and J by 6 bases, with 15 bases between. This CDR3 contains 15 residues. This CDR3 is CASSLWSNRSNGYTF. CDR3 DNA: TGTGCCAGCAGTTTATGGTCGAACAGATCGAATGGCTACACCTTC.

In its sample, this clone was seen many times. The V call is TRBV6-5, the J call TRBJ1-2; 8 nucleotides align to TRBD1. The CDR3 contains 15 residues. V shed 5 bases, J shed 6 bases, and the junction held 11 bases outside the gene matches. Germline V gene data show CDR1 as MNHEY and CDR2 as SVGAGI. CDR3 in amino acids: CASSTDRAPSNGYTF. DNA for the CDR3: TGTGCCAGCAGTACGGACAGGGCCCCTTCGAATGGCTACACCTTC.